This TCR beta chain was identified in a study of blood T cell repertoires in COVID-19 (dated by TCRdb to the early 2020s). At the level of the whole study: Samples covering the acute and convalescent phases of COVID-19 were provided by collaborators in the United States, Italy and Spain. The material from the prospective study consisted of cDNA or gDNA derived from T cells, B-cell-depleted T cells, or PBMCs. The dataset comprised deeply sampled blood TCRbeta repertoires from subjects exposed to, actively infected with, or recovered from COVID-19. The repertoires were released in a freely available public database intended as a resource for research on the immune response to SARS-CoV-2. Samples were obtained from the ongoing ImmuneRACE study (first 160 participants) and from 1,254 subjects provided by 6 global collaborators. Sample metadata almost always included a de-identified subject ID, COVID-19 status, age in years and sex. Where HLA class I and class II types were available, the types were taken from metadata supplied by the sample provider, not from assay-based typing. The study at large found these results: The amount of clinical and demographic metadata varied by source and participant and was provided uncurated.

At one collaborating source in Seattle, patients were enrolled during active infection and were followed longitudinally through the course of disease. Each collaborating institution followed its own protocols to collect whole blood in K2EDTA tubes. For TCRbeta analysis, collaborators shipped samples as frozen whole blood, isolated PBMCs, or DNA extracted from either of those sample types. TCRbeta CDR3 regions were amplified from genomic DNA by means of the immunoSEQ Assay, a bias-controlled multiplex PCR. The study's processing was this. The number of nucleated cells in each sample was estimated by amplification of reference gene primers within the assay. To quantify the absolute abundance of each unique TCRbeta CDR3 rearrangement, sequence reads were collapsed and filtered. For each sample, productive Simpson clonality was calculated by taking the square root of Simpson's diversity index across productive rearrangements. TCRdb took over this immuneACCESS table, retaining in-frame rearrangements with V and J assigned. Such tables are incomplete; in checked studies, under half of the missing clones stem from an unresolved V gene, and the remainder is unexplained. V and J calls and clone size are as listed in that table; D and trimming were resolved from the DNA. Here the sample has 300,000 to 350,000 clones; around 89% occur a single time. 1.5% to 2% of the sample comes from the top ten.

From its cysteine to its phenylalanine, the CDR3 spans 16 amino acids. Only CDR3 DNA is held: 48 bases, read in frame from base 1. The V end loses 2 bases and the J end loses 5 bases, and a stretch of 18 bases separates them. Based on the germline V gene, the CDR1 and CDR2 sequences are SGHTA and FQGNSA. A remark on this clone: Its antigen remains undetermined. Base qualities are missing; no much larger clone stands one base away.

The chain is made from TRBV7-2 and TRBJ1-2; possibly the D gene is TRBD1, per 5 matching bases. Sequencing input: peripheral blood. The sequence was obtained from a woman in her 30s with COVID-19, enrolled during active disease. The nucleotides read TGTGCCAGCAGCTTAACGCAGACAGTTCTTATTTATGGCTACACCTTC. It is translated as CASSLTQTVLIYGYTF.